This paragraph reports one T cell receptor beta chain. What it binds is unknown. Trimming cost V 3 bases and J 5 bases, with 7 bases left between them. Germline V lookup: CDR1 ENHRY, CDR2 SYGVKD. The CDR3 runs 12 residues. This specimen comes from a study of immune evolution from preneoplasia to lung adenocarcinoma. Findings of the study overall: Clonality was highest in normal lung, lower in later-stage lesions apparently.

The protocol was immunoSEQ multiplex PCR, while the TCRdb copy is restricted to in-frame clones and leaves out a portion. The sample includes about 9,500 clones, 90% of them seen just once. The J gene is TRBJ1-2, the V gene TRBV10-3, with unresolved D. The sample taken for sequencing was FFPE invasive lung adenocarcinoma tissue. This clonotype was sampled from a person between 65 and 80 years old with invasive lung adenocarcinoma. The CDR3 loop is CAISDVAYGYTF. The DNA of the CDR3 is TGTGCCATCAGTGACGTAGCATATGGCTACACCTTC.